This T cell receptor (beta chain) was sequenced in a study of T cells after yellow fever vaccination. The study, taken as a whole, reports: From the bulk population, abundant clonotypes could contaminate and appear within FACS-sorted repertoires. Most clones from primary vaccination were detected again post-booster (around 96% CD4, about 88% CD8).

TCRdb re-called the 5' RACE reads with MiXCR, one entry per CDR3 protein. Among under 500,000 distinct CDR3 sequences listed, about 19% were seen once. Per germline, CDR1 SEHNR and CDR2 FQNEAQ (reference sequence). Between the trimmed V and J ends, which lost 5 bases and 2 bases, there was a span of 8 bases. The CDR3 covers 13 residues. Comments on this clonotype: Antigen: not known.

The specimen was PBMCs, collected before the yellow fever booster vaccination. The chain employs TRBV7-9 and TRBJ2-3, with D unclear. The source is a man younger than 35 who received the YFV17D yellow fever vaccine. The CDR3 is CASSPIDTDTQYF. The CDR3 coding sequence is TGTGCCAGCAGCCCAATAGACACAGATACGCAGTATTTT.